A single sample gave rise to the 28 T cell receptor beta chains below, sequenced in a study of blood T cell repertoires in COVID-19. Sequencing used immunoSEQ multiplex PCR; TCRdb keeps in-frame clones, though not all of them. The table shows 250,000 to 300,000 clones, with 90% occurring only once. Material: peripheral blood. The receptors come from a woman aged 55-70 years with COVID-19, enrolled during active disease.

The chain uses TRBV3-1 (or the pseudogene TRBV3-2) and TRBJ1-4; no clear D gene. Trimming removed 3 bases from V and 5 bases from J, with 13 bases in between. This CDR3 comprises 15 residues. Germline-derived CDR1 and CDR2 are LGHDT and YNNKEL (reference sequence). The chain's CDR3 is CASSQGGRVNEKLFF. The CDR3, as DNA: TGTGCCAGCAGCCAGGGTGGGAGGGTGAATGAAAAACTGTTTTTT.

This clone was found once. The V gene is TRBV7-9, the J gene TRBJ2-3; a weak D match, TRBD1 (6 bases). Germline V gene lookup returns CDR1 SEHNR and CDR2 FQNEAQ (reference sequence). The CDR3 is 14 residues long. V was pared by 5 bases and J by 4 bases, with 13 bases between. In DNA form, the CDR3 reads TGTGCCAGCAGCCGATGGACAGACTCAGATACGCAGTATTTT. Its protein is CASSRWTDSDTQYF.

The genes are TRBV19 and TRBJ2-1; 9 nucleotides agree with TRBD2. Germline loops: CDR1 LNHDA, CDR2 SQIVND (reference sequence). The junction had 6 bases not matched to a gene; V was cut back by 5 bases and J by 4 bases. The CDR3 runs 15 residues. The CDR3 bases are TGTGCCAGTAGTGCCGGGACTAGCAGGTACAATGAGCAGTTCTTC. It codes for CASSAGTSRYNEQFF.

DNA of the CDR3: TGTGCCAGTAGTATGGGGCGGCAGGTCAATCAGCCCCAGCATTTT. This sequence encodes CASSMGRQVNQPQHF. The chain uses TRBV19 and TRBJ1-5; perhaps TRBD1 as D (5 bases). This CDR3 spans 15 amino acids. Looked up from germline, CDR1 is LNHDA and CDR2 is SQIVND (reference sequence). The V end lost 3 bases, the J end lost 3 bases, and 12 bases lay between the germline ends. The entire variable domain, with the rest obtained from reference TRBV19 and TRBJ1-5, is as follows: DGGITQSPKYLFRKEGQNVTLSCEQNLNHDAMYWYRQDPGQGLRLIYYSQIVNDFQKGDIAEGYSVSREKKESFPLTVTSAQKNPTAFYLCASSMGRQVNQPQHFGDGTRLSIL.

J is TRBJ1-4 and V is TRBV6-1; D is perhaps TRBD1 (5 bases). From germline, CDR1 is MNHNS and CDR2 SASEGT. The CDR3 runs to 16 residues. Trimming took off 1 base at V and 8 bases at J, with 17 bases between the two ends. In DNA form, the CDR3 reads TGTGCCAGCAGTGAAGTAAAGGGTAGGGGTCTAGAAAAACTGTTTTTT. Translation gives CASSEVKGRGLEKLFF.

The rearrangement links TRBV14 to TRBJ1-1; D is perhaps TRBD1 (5 bases). The V and J ends lost 1 base and 2 bases respectively, with 14 bases between them. The length of the CDR3 is 16 residues. CDR1 and CDR2 (germline): SGHDN, FVKESK. The CDR3 sequence: CASSQVFPGTNTEAFF. Here the CDR3 DNA reads TGTGCCAGCAGCCAAGTATTCCCAGGGACTAACACTGAAGCTTTCTTT.

V and J are TRBV5-4 and TRBJ1-6, with D perhaps matching TRBD1 (5 bases). Germline CDR1 and CDR2: SGHNT and YYREEE (reference sequence). Trimming took off 2 bases at V and 3 bases at J, with 9 bases between the two ends. This CDR3 region has 15 residues. CDR3: CASSFAGIYNSPLHF. CDR3 nucleotides: TGTGCCAGCAGCTTTGCAGGGATCTATAATTCACCCCTCCACTTT.

This clone was seen once. This chain uses TRBV19 with TRBJ2-7; 7 bases map to TRBD1. Germline V gives CDR1 LNHDA, CDR2 SQIVND (reference sequence). This CDR3 is 15 amino acids long. Germline trimming cut 3 bases from V and 4 bases from J; bases unmatched to any gene: 9. The CDR3 sequence is CASSMPPGQSYEQYF. CDR3 nucleotide sequence: TGTGCCAGTAGTATGCCCCCGGGACAGAGTTACGAGCAGTACTTC.

The V call is TRBV11-2, the J call TRBJ1-2; weak D call: TRBD1 (5 bases). V shed 5 bases and J shed 2 bases, with 9 bases lying between them. The germline CDR1 and CDR2 sequences are SGHAT and FQNNGV. The CDR3 runs to 13 residues. CDR3 in amino acids: CASSPGLNYGYTF. CDR3 sequence (DNA): TGTGCCAGCAGCCCGGGACTGAACTATGGCTACACCTTC.

Here the CDR3 DNA reads TGCGCCAGCAGCTTGTCGACAGGGTCAGGGCAGCCCCAGCATTTT. Encoded protein: CASSLSTGSGQPQHF. This chain joins TRBV5-1 and TRBJ1-5; 7 bases are shared with TRBD1. V dropped 1 base and J dropped 7; count of bases not matched to a gene: 8. CDR3 size: 15 residues. Germline lookup yields CDR1 SGHRS and CDR2 YFSETQ.

This chain links TRBV14 with TRBJ1-2; weak D call: TRBD1 (5 bases). V was clipped by 2 bases and J by 3 bases, with 10 bases between them. This CDR3 contains 14 residues. Germline V lookup: CDR1 SGHDN, CDR2 FVKESK. For the CDR3, the DNA is TGTGCCAGCAGCCAACGCGGGGCGTACTATGGCTACACCTTC. This encodes CASSQRGAYYGYTF.

The table lists this clone with a few counts. The gene calls are TRBV2 and TRBJ1-3; 10 nucleotides agree with TRBD1. Germline loops: CDR1 SNHLY, CDR2 FYNNEI. V shed 7 bases, J shed 4 bases, and the junction held 13 bases outside the gene matches. The CDR3 has 17 residues. This CDR3 reads CASIGLRDRGRGNTIYF. CDR3 DNA: TGTGCCAGCATCGGACTTCGTGACAGGGGGCGAGGAAACACCATATATTTT.

The chain couples TRBV6-5 to TRBJ1-1; 9 nucleotides match TRBD1. The junction had 10 bases not matched to a gene; V was cut back by 5 bases and J by 6 bases. CDR3 length equals 15 residues. The germline gives CDR1 MNHEY, CDR2 SVGAGI. The CDR3 here is CASSTRGQGRAEAFF. CDR3 coding DNA: TGTGCCAGCAGTACCCGGGGACAGGGCAGAGCTGAAGCTTTCTTT.

The chain has TRBV9 and TRBJ2-7; 8 bases agree with TRBD1. Trimming cost V 7 bases and J 1 base; bases outside gene matches: 4. CDR1 and CDR2 (germline): SGDLS, YYNGEE. The CDR3 sequence is 13 residues long. In nucleotides, the CDR3 is TGTGCCAGCGCCGGGACAGGTTCCTACGAGCAGTACTTC. Its translation: CASAGTGSYEQYF. Filled out from reference TRBV9 and TRBJ2-7, the complete variable domain reads DSGVTQTPKHLITATGQRVTLRCSPRSGDLSVYWYQQSLDQGLQFLIQYYNGEERAKGNILERFSAQQFPDLHSELNLSSLELGDSALYFCASAGTGSYEQYFGPGTRLTVT.

The J gene is TRBJ2-1, the V gene TRBV28; D remains unclear. The CDR3 has 14 residues. Germline CDR1 reads MDHEN; CDR2 reads SYDVKM. Deletions cut 6 bases from V and 0 bases from J, with 9 bases between. The CDR3, as DNA: TGTGCCAGCAGCTCCCCGGGCTCCTACAATGAGCAGTTCTTC. Protein sequence: CASSSPGSYNEQFF.

This clone was counted between two and nine times. This chain joins TRBV11-2 and TRBJ1-5; maybe TRBD1 (6 bases). The CDR3 length is 15 residues. The germline gives CDR1 SGHAT, CDR2 FQNNGV. V was clipped by 1 base and J by 2 bases, with 9 bases between them. CDR3 nucleotide sequence: TGTGCCAGCAGCTTAGGACAGGTTGGCAATCAGCCCCAGCATTTT. This codes for CASSLGQVGNQPQHF.

The V gene is TRBV4-3, the J gene TRBJ2-4, with 9 positions matching TRBD2. Trimming at V came to 1 base and at J to 6 bases, leaving 10 bases not matched to a gene. Germline V CDR1 and CDR2: LGHNA, YSLEER. The length of the CDR3 is 17 residues. Here the CDR3 DNA reads TGCGCCAGCAGCCAAGCAGTAGCGGGGGAGGGCGGAAACATTCAGTACTTC. Protein product: CASSQAVAGEGGNIQYF.

This clone has just one count. This chain links TRBV5-1 with TRBJ2-2; D possibly corresponds to TRBD2 (5 bases). CDR1 SGHRS and CDR2 YFSETQ come from the germline V gene. This CDR3 spans 15 amino acids. V lost 4 bases, J lost 0 bases, and 10 bases lay in between. The CDR3 loop is CASSPELANTGELFF. CDR3 sequence (DNA): TGCGCCAGCAGCCCAGAACTAGCGAACACCGGGGAGCTGTTTTTT.

The V gene is TRBV9, the J gene TRBJ2-3; TRBD2 matches at 10 bases. V trimming: 1 base; J trimming: 2 bases; junction bases outside the gene matches: 4. Germline CDR1 and CDR2: SGDLS and YYNGEE. The CDR3 spans 16 residues. CDR3 sequence: CASSVTSGAATDTQYF. The CDR3 nucleotides are TGTGCCAGCAGCGTAACTAGCGGGGCGGCCACAGATACGCAGTATTTT.

The rearrangement links TRBV5-1 to TRBJ2-3, with 9 bases fitting TRBD1. This CDR3 contains 15 residues. The germline V gene encodes CDR1 SGHRS and CDR2 YFSETQ. J was trimmed by 4 bases and V by 4 bases; bases with no gene match: 7. This CDR3 reads CASSRDRGKADTQYF. The DNA of the CDR3 is TGCGCCAGCAGCAGAGACAGGGGGAAGGCAGATACGCAGTATTTT.

The genes are TRBV7-6 and TRBJ2-5; 10 bases map to TRBD2. CDR1 and CDR2 from the germline V gene are SGHVS and FNYEAQ. The V segment lost 6 bases and the J segment 1 base; nucleotides outside the gene matches: 5. The CDR3 has 15 amino acids. The CDR3 DNA is TGTGCCAGCAGAACCCTAGCGGGGGTCCAAGAGACCCAGTACTTC. This translates into CASRTLAGVQETQYF.

The genes are TRBV14 and TRBJ2-2, with D maybe TRBD2 (5 bases). CDR3 length: 16 amino acids. V lost 0 bases and J lost 4, with 12 bases in between. Germline values: CDR1 SGHDN, CDR2 FVKESK. As DNA, the CDR3 is TGTGCCAGCAGCCAAGACCTCCTGGGGAGCACCGGGGAGCTGTTTTTT. It yields the protein CASSQDLLGSTGELFF.

The CDR3 nucleotides are TGTGCCAGCAGCTTGCACAGGGTCTACGAGCAGTACTTC. It translates to CASSLHRVYEQYF. The chain uses TRBV5-6 and TRBJ2-7; perhaps TRBD1 as D (6 bases). CDR1 is SGHDT, CDR2 YYEEEE, per germline. V lost 1 base and J lost 3, with 8 bases in between. This CDR3 comprises 13 residues.

The J gene is TRBJ2-1, the V gene TRBV2; 9 nucleotides agree with TRBD1. This CDR3 has 14 amino acids. Germline V CDR1 and CDR2: SNHLY, FYNNEI. V was clipped by 7 bases and J by 0 bases; unmatched bases: 1. The CDR3 loop reads CASTGQGSYNEQFF. CDR3 coding DNA: TGTGCCAGCACGGGACAGGGCTCCTACAATGAGCAGTTCTTC.

The genes are TRBV2 and TRBJ2-2; TRBD2 aligns across 7 bases. Germline assignment: CDR1 SNHLY and CDR2 FYNNEI. V lost 6 bases and J lost 0; bases outside the gene matches: 1. The CDR3 covers 14 residues. The CDR3 loop reads CASRAGSNTGELFF. CDR3 coding DNA: TGTGCCAGCAGAGCGGGGTCGAACACCGGGGAGCTGTTTTTT. The full variable domain, in which reference TRBV2 and TRBJ2-2 provide the parts outside the CDR3, is EPEVTQTPSHQVTQMGQEVILRCVPISNHLYFYWYRQILGQKVEFLVSFYNNEISEKSEIFDDQFSVERPDGSNFTLKIRSTKLEDSAMYFCASRAGSNTGELFFGEGSRLTVL.

This clone was found once. The rearrangement links TRBV20-1 to TRBJ1-5; a weak D match, TRBD1 (5 bases). CDR3 size: 14 residues. CDR1 is DFQATT and CDR2 is SNEGSKA in the germline V gene (reference sequence). The ends were cut back, 3 bases at V and 5 bases at J, with 14 bases in the middle. The chain's CDR3 is CSASLGRGDQPQHF. In DNA form, the CDR3 reads TGCAGTGCTAGTTTAGGGCGGGGCGATCAGCCCCAGCATTTT.

This clone was detected only once. The V and J genes are TRBV20-1 and TRBJ2-2, with TRBD1 identical over 10 bases. V trimming: 3 bases; J trimming: 5 bases; junction bases outside the gene matches: 6. CDR3 length: 15 amino acids. CDR1 and CDR2 (germline): DFQATT, SNEGSKA (reference sequence). The CDR3 sequence: CSASRTGGSTGELFF. CDR3 nucleotide sequence: TGCAGTGCTAGTCGGACAGGGGGGAGTACCGGGGAGCTGTTTTTT.

The table lists this clone with a count of one. The rearrangement joins TRBV24-1 to TRBJ2-3; D possibly corresponds to TRBD1 (5 bases). V was shortened by 4 bases and J by 4 bases, with 8 bases between the two germline ends. The germline CDR1 and CDR2 sequences are KGHDR and SFDVKD. The CDR3 runs to 13 residues. As DNA, the CDR3 is TGTGCCACCAGTGACACCAGGGCAGATACGCAGTATTTT. It encodes CATSDTRADTQYF.